This T cell receptor beta chain was recovered during a study of blood T cell repertoires in COVID-19. The overall study: COVID-19 samples, acute and convalescent, were from the United States, Italy and Spain. PBMCs, B-cell-depleted T cells, or T cells were the source of the cDNA or gDNA that made up the material.

Germline V lookup: CDR1 SEHNR, CDR2 FQNEAQ (reference sequence). V shed 5 bases and J shed 5 bases, with 18 bases lying between them. The CDR3 spans 15 residues. Clones were read by immunoSEQ multiplex PCR, and TCRdb kept only the in-frame ones, dropping some. Seen here are about 40,000 clones, 87% observed once, and the top ten hold around 9.6%. The sequencing sample was made of peripheral blood. V and J are TRBV7-9 and TRBJ2-5, with D possibly being TRBD1 (7 bases). The receptor comes from a woman of 80 years or more with active COVID-19. Written as DNA, the CDR3 is TGTGCCAGCAGCCCAGGGACTCACAGGGGTGAGACCCAGTACTTC. This sequence encodes CASSPGTHRGETQYF. The full variable domain, in which reference TRBV7-9 and TRBJ2-5 provide the parts outside the CDR3, is DTGVSQNPRHKITKRGQNVTFRCDPISEHNRLYWYRQTLGQGPEFLTYFQNEAQLEKSRLLSDRFSAERPKGSFSTLEIQRTEQGDSAMYLCASSPGTHRGETQYFGPGTRLLVL.